This T cell receptor (beta chain) stems from a study of cytomegalovirus exposure and HLA in healthy donors. The method was immunoSEQ multiplex PCR; TCRdb's version includes in-frame clones alone and lacks a portion of them. Counted here are some 220,000 clones, around 90% occurring once; the ten biggest clones make up roughly 1%. This CDR3 comprises 16 residues. Germline V gene lookup returns CDR1 SGHRS and CDR2 YFSETQ. J lost 0 bases, V lost 4 bases, and 7 bases had no gene match. This receptor was identified in a woman younger than 30 in good health and CMV-seronegative. The sequencing sample was made of PBMCs. The chain is built from TRBV5-1 and TRBJ2-3; the match to TRBD2 covers 8 bases. This CDR3 reads CASSPKRETSTDTQYF. CDR3 in DNA: TGCGCCAGCAGCCCTAAGCGGGAGACTAGCACAGATACGCAGTATTTT.